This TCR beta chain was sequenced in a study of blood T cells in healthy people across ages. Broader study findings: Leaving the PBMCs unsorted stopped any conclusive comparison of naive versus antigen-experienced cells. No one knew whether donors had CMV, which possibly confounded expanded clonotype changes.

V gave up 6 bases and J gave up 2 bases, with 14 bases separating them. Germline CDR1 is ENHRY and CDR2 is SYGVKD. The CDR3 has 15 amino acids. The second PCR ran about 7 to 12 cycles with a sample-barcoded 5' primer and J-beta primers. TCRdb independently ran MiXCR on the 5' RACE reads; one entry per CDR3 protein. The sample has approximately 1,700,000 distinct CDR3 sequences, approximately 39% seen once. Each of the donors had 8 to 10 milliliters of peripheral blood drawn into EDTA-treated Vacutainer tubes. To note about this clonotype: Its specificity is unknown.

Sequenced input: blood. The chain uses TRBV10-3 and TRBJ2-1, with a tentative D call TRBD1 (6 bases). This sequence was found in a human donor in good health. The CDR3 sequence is CAISSLDSTYNEQFF. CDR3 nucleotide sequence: TGTGCCATCAGCTCCCTGGACAGCACCTACAATGAGCAGTTCTTC.